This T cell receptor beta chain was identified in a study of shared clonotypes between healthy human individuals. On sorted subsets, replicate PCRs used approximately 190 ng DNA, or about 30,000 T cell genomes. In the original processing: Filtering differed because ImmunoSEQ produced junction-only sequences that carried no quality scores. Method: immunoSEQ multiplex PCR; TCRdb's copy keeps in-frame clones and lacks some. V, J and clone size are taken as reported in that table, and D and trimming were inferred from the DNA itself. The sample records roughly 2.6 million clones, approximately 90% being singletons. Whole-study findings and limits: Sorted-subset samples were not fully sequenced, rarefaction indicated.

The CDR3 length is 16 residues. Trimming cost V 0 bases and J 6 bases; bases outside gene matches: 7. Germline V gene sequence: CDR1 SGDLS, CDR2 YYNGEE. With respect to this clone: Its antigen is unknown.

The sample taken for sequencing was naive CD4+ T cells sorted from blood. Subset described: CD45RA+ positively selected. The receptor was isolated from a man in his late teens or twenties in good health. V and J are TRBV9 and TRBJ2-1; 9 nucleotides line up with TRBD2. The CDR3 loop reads CASSVVSSGGFNEQFF. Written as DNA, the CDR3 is TGTGCCAGCAGCGTAGTCAGTAGCGGGGGTTTCAATGAGCAGTTCTTC.